This T cell receptor (beta chain) was captured in a study of cytomegalovirus exposure and HLA in healthy donors. The study's findings and limits: Apparent HLA restriction characterized most CMV-associated TCR beta chains in a later analysis.

Germline CDR1 reads SGHNT; CDR2 reads YENEEA. V lost 5 bases and J 8 bases, leaving 12 bases between the germline ends. The length of the CDR3 is 13 residues. Both 60 Vbeta primers and 13 Jbeta primers went into the PCR. Profiling relied on immunoSEQ multiplex PCR, and the TCRdb table lists in-frame clones only, not all of them. The table has 200,000 to 250,000 clones, more than 75% seen once. Note on this clone: Antigen specificity is unknown.

Source material: PBMCs. This receptor was taken from a male donor in good health and CMV-seronegative. This rearrangement joins TRBV11-3 to TRBJ1-4; D is uncertain. The DNA for the CDR3 is TGTGCCAGCAGCCCCCCCCCTTTAGAAAAACTGTTTTTT. Protein sequence: CASSPPPLEKLFF.